This T cell receptor (beta chain) was profiled in a study of cytomegalovirus exposure and HLA in healthy donors. Study background: Under 85% of 398 genotyped donors fell in the Caucasian-associated ancestry cluster.

Study observations and caveats: A few chains linked to CMV were shown in vitro to be specific for CMV antigens. While the bulk of TCR sequences proved rare, some public TCRs turned up in many donors.

The donors, nominally healthy at sampling, likely had unrecorded immune exposures. Regarding this clone: The target antigen is unknown.

PCR employed 60 Vbeta and 13 Jbeta primers. Only in-frame clones appear in the TCRdb table, and some are missing; sequencing was by immunoSEQ multiplex PCR. In the table there are under 300,000 clones, around 90% of which are singletons. Germline lookup yields CDR1 PRHDT and CDR2 FYEKMQ (reference sequence). The CDR3 has 13 amino acids. V was pared by 0 bases and J by 4 bases, with 6 bases between. Sequencing input: PBMCs. This receptor was identified in a girl aged 2 to 9 in good health and CMV-seronegative. This rearrangement joins TRBV13 to TRBJ1-2; D is uncertain. In DNA form, the CDR3 reads TGTGCCAGCAGCTTAGGTCCGGGCTATGGCTACACCTTC. Amino acids: CASSLGPGYGYTF.